These T cell receptor beta chains were read from a single sample in a study of OX40 agonist ivuxolimab in advanced cancers. TCRdb keeps only in-frame clones here, not all; method: immunoSEQ multiplex PCR. This repertoire shows around 100,000 clones, about 91% found once; its top ten account for 0.54%. The material sequenced was CD4+ or CD8+ T cells sorted from blood, taken in a trial of the OX40 agonist ivuxolimab. These receptors all stem from an adult with an advanced solid tumor such as melanoma, head and neck, liver or kidney cancer. CDR3s include the opening cysteine and the closing phenylalanine or tryptophan. A D gene is named only where the DNA matches it firmly. The size field is filled for only some rows; it gives once, few, many or a size class.

clone size | J gene | V gene | D gene | CDR3 protein | CDR3 DNA
- | TRBJ1-1 | TRBV7-9 | - | CASSFEYDTEAFF | TGTGCCAGCAGCTTCGAATATGACACTGAAGCTTTCTTT
- | TRBJ2-1 | TRBV9 | TRBD2 | CASSAGTSFREQFF | TGTGCCAGCAGCGCTGGGACTAGTTTTCGGGAGCAGTTCTTC
- | TRBJ1-3 | TRBV7-2 | - | CASASSSGNTIYF | TGTGCCAGCGCCAGTAGCTCTGGAAACACCATATATTTT
- | TRBJ2-1 | TRBV4-3 | - | CASSQDLGLDSYNEQFF | TGCGCCAGCAGCCAAGATCTAGGCCTAGATTCCTACAATGAGCAGTTCTTC
- | TRBJ2-2 | TRBV7-3 | - | CASSLTQTPNLPGELFF | TGTGCCAGCAGCTTAACTCAGACTCCTAATCTTCCCGGGGAGCTGTTTTTT
- | TRBJ2-7 | TRBV19 | - | CASSIPGQTAYEQYF | TGTGCCAGTAGTATACCCGGACAGACAGCCTACGAGCAGTACTTC
- | TRBJ2-1 | TRBV15 | TRBD2 | CATSPRLAGGRYNEQFF | TGTGCCACCAGCCCTCGACTAGCGGGAGGCCGCTACAATGAGCAGTTCTTC
- | TRBJ2-5 | TRBV4-2 | - | CASSQEPTAGLEETQYF | TGTGCCAGCAGCCAAGAACCTACCGCAGGGTTGGAAGAGACCCAGTACTTC
once | TRBJ1-2 | TRBV6-6 | - | CASSPVGGNYGYTF | TGTGCCAGCAGTCCCGTCGGGGGTAACTATGGCTACACCTTC
- | TRBJ2-4 | TRBV2 | - | CASSESLNIQYF | TGTGCCAGCAGTGAGTCGTTAAACATTCAGTACTTC
- | TRBJ1-3 | TRBV28 | - | CAGQGGFAGNTIYF | TGTGCCGGCCAGGGCGGGTTCGCTGGAAACACCATATATTTT
- | TRBJ2-2 | TRBV4-2 | - | CASSQDGGGELFF | TGTGCCAGCAGCCAAGACGGAGGTGGGGAGCTGTTTTTT
- | TRBJ2-1 | TRBV2 | - | CASSPTGLPLAGNEQFF | TGTGCCAGCAGCCCGACAGGTTTGCCCCTGGCCGGCAATGAGCAGTTCTTC
- | TRBJ1-2 | TRBV7-2 | TRBD1 | CASSSGQGGNYGYTF | TGTGCCAGCAGCTCTGGACAGGGGGGCAACTATGGCTACACCTTC
- | TRBJ2-1 | TRBV7-3 | - | CASSLRGHDNEQFF | TGTGCCAGCAGCTTAAGGGGGCACGACAATGAGCAGTTCTTC
- | TRBJ1-1 | TRBV29-1 | TRBD1 | CSAQGQQNTEAFF | TGCAGCGCCCAGGGACAGCAGAACACTGAAGCTTTCTTT
once | TRBJ2-1 | TRBV18 | - | CASSPGGNRFDNEQFF | TGTGCCAGCTCACCAGGAGGGAACAGGTTTGACAATGAGCAGTTCTTC
- | TRBJ2-2 | TRBV2 | TRBD2 | CASSVIAGAGTGELFF | TGTGCCAGCAGTGTTATAGCGGGAGCGGGCACCGGGGAGCTGTTTTTT
once | TRBJ2-5 | TRBV6-1 | - | CASSEGVVTQYF | TGTGCCAGCAGTGAAGGTGTGGTGACCCAGTACTTC
- | TRBJ2-6 | TRBV5-4 | - | CASSWGPLGVSGANVLTF | TGTGCCAGCAGCTGGGGGCCCCTAGGAGTTTCTGGGGCCAACGTCCTGACTTTC
- | TRBJ1-2 | TRBV7-2 | - | CASSLVGDPPYRYTF | TGTGCCAGCAGCTTAGTAGGTGATCCCCCCTATCGCTACACCTTC
few | TRBJ2-1 | TRBV29-1 | TRBD2 | CSVYTSGGYNEQFF | TGCAGCGTTTACACTAGCGGGGGGTACAATGAGCAGTTCTTC
- | TRBJ1-5 | TRBV6-5 | - | CASSYGQGNQPQHF | TGTGCCAGCAGTTACGGTCAGGGCAATCAGCCCCAGCATTTT
few | TRBJ2-7 | TRBV7-9 | TRBD1 | CASSLAGQGFAGRIGEQYF | TGTGCCAGCAGCTTAGCGGGACAGGGGTTCGCGGGGCGTATAGGGGAGCAGTACTTC